The 2 T cell receptor beta chains below come from one sample, sequenced in a study of cytomegalovirus exposure and HLA in healthy donors. TCRdb's table, derived via immunoSEQ multiplex PCR, lists solely in-frame clones and lacks some. The repertoire holds about 120,000 clones, more than 75% seen once, with about 2.2% in the top ten. Sequencing was done on a sample of PBMCs. Receptors were obtained from a woman under 40 in good health and CMV-seronegative.

The rearrangement uses TRBV27 and TRBJ2-7; 8 bases fit TRBD1. The CDR3 length is 17 residues. V lost 2 bases to trimming and J lost 2 bases; unmatched junction nucleotides: 11. Germline V CDR1 and CDR2: MNHEY, SMNVEV (reference sequence). CDR3 DNA sequence: TGTGCCAGCAGTTTACTCCCGGGACAGGTAAATGCCTACGAGCAGTACTTC. Translating it yields CASSLLPGQVNAYEQYF.

This clone was seen a single time. The CDR3 sequence: CASDSEGVTEAFF. CDR3 coding DNA: TGTGCCAGCGACTCTGAAGGGGTCACTGAAGCTTTCTTT. The chain couples TRBV6-1 to TRBJ1-1; D might be TRBD1 (5 bases). Germline V lookup: CDR1 MNHNS, CDR2 SASEGT. The CDR3 contains 13 residues. Trimming cost V 8 bases and J 4 bases, with 14 bases left between them.